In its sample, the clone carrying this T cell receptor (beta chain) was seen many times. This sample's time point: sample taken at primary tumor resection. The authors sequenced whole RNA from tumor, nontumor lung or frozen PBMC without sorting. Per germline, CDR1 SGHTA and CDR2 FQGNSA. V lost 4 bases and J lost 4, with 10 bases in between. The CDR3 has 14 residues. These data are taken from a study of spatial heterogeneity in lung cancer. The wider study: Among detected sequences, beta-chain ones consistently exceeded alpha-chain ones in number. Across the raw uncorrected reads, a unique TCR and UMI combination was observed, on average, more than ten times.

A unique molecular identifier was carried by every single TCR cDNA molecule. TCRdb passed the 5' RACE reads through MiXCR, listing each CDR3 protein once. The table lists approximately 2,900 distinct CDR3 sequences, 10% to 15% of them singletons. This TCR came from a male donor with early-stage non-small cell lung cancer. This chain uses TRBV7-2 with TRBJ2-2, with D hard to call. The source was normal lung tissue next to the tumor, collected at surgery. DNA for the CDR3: TGTGCCAGCAGCTCCATTCGAACCACCGGGGAGCTGTTTTTT. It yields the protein CASSSIRTTGELFF.